Each of the 17 T cell receptor beta chains below was sequenced from the same sample in a study of CD8 T cells in Susac syndrome. The authors reverse transcribed roughly 0.5 to 1 ug RNA with random hexamers. TCRdb reanalysed the immunoSEQ multiplex PCR reads using MiXCR and keeps one entry per CDR3 protein. The sample includes roughly 330,000 distinct CDR3 sequences, roughly 94% of them seen just once. The sample comprised CD4+ T cells from PBMCs. The source is a human donor with multiple sclerosis.

The V gene is TRBV20-1, the J gene TRBJ2-1; D is ambiguous. Germline V gene lookup returns CDR1 DFQATT and CDR2 SNEGSKA (reference sequence). This CDR3 spans 12 amino acids. The CDR3 reads CSALEIYNEQFF. CDR3 DNA: TGCAGCGCCTTGGAAATATACAATGAGCAGTTCTTC.

The chain has TRBV20-1 and TRBJ2-1; 9 bases fit TRBD2. Germline CDR1 is DFQATT and CDR2 is SNEGSKA (reference sequence). The CDR3 is 15 amino acids. V was clipped by 2 bases and J by 4 bases; unmatched bases: 6. As DNA, the CDR3 is TGCAGTGCTAGACAAACTAGCGGGCCGTACAATGAGCAGTTCTTC. This gives the protein CSARQTSGPYNEQFF.

The chain has TRBV12-3 or TRBV12-4 and TRBJ2-7; no firm D call. This CDR3 has 12 amino acids. Trimming removed 3 bases from V and 3 bases from J, with 6 bases in between. The CDR3 here is CASSLADYEQYF. The CDR3 bases are TGTGCCAGCAGTTTGGCAGACTACGAGCAGTACTTC.

The chain recombines TRBV20-1 with TRBJ1-1; D gene ambiguous. The germline gives CDR1 DFQATT, CDR2 SNEGSKA (reference sequence). The V end was cut by 3 bases, the J end by 0 bases, with 11 bases between. CDR3 size: 14 residues. The CDR3 DNA reads as TGCAGTGCTAGTTACTCATCGATGAACACTGAAGCTTTCTTT. Protein sequence: CSASYSSMNTEAFF.

The gene calls are TRBV7-3 and TRBJ2-3, with D unclear. Trimming took off 0 bases at V and 4 bases at J, with 5 bases between the two ends. Germline CDR1 and CDR2: SGHTA and FQGTGA. This CDR3 contains 13 residues. CDR3 amino acids: CASSLTIADTQYF. The CDR3 nucleotides are TGTGCCAGCAGCTTAACTATAGCAGATACGCAGTATTTT.

The chain joins TRBV12-3 or TRBV12-4 to TRBJ1-1; D gene ambiguous. The CDR3 spans 12 residues. V gave up 2 bases and J gave up 9 bases, with 10 bases separating them. As DNA, the CDR3 is TGTGCCAGCAGTTTATCATTGCGCCAAGCTTTCTTT. Translating gives CASSLSLRQAFF.

This clonotype was picked up one time. The chain combines TRBV2 with TRBJ2-1; D may be TRBD1 or TRBD2 (6 bases each). V was trimmed by 6 bases and J by 6 bases, leaving 15 bases between them. Germline CDR1 SNHLY, CDR2 FYNNEI. There are 14 residues in the CDR3. CDR3 bases: TGTGCCAGCAGCGGGGGCCCTTTTCTCAATGAGCAGTTCTTC. Translated: CASSGGPFLNEQFF.

This sequence joins TRBV12-2 and TRBJ2-7. TRBV12-2 is flagged as a pseudogene. The length of the CDR3 is 11 residues. CDR3 bases: TGTGCAAGTCGCTTAAGGAACGAGCAGTACTTC. This gives the protein CASRLRNEQYF.

The V call is TRBV18, the J call TRBJ1-1, with no clear D. Germline V CDR1 and CDR2: KGHSH, LQKENI. The CDR3 is 14 amino acids. V was cut by 3 bases and J by 4 bases, with 12 bases left in between. CDR3 DNA sequence: TGTGCCAGCTCACCGTTGAGACACACCACTGAAGCTTTCTTT. Its translation is CASSPLRHTTEAFF.

The chain employs TRBV10-3 and TRBJ2-2; D possibly matches TRBD1 or TRBD2 (5 bases each). Trimming shortened V by 7 bases and J by 4 bases, and 13 bases separated the two germline ends. The V gene's germline CDR1 is ENHRY and CDR2 SYGVKD. This CDR3 contains 14 residues. The CDR3 DNA sequence: TGTGCCATCAAGGGAGTTGGGGGCACCGGGGAGCTGTTTTTT. Residues: CAIKGVGGTGELFF.

The chain couples TRBV29-1 to TRBJ2-6; maybe TRBD2 (5 bases). Germline CDR1 SQVTM, CDR2 ANQGSEA. The CDR3 totals 13 residues. V lost 5 bases and J 7 bases, leaving 12 bases between the germline ends. The CDR3 loop is CSVCVTGANVLTF. Here the CDR3 DNA reads TGCAGCGTTTGCGTTACGGGAGCCAACGTCCTGACTTTC.

The rearrangement uses TRBV4-2 and TRBJ2-5; 7 bases map to TRBD2. Germline values: CDR1 LGHNA, CDR2 YNFKEQ. The CDR3 runs to 17 residues. V gave up 0 bases and J gave up 1 base; unmatched junction bases: 8. CDR3 nucleotide sequence: TGTGCCAGCAGCCAAGAAGCGGTAGCGGGCGTCCAAGAGACCCAGTACTTC. As protein: CASSQEAVAGVQETQYF.

This clonotype was recorded once. For the CDR3, the DNA is TGTGCCAGCAGCTTCAAACCGGGACTAGCGGGGAAGGAGCAGTACTTC. Encoded protein: CASSFKPGLAGKEQYF. The chain is built from TRBV5-6 and TRBJ2-7; 13 bases align to TRBD2. Germline values: CDR1 SGHDT, CDR2 YYEEEE. The CDR3 is 16 residues long. The V segment lost 2 bases and the J segment 7 bases; nucleotides outside the gene matches: 9.

The chain is built from TRBV12-3 or TRBV12-4 and TRBJ1-2; tentative D call: TRBD1 (6 bases). Trimming shortened V by 5 bases and J by 3 bases, and 10 bases separated the two germline ends. The CDR3 consists of 13 residues. CDR3 in amino acids: CASSLRGDYGYTF. The CDR3 nucleotides are TGTGCCAGCAGTCTCAGGGGAGACTATGGCTACACCTTC.

The chain combines TRBV25-1 with TRBJ1-1; 8 bases align to TRBD1. Germline V gene data show CDR1 as MGHDK and CDR2 as SYGVNS. Trimming took 1 base from V and 11 from J; bases not matched to a gene: 9. This CDR3 comprises 14 residues. Here the CDR3 DNA reads TGTGCCAGCAGTGAATTTCCGGGACAGGACGGGGCTTTCTTT. Its protein is CASSEFPGQDGAFF.

The CDR3 DNA is TGTGCCAGCAGTCTTCGCAGCGGGAGGGCCGAAGAGACCCAGTACTTC. Translated: CASSLRSGRAEETQYF. V gene TRBV12-3 or TRBV12-4 combines with J gene TRBJ2-5; TRBD2 agrees at 10 bases. Trimming took 5 bases from V and 3 from J; bases not matched to a gene: 9. The CDR3 sequence is 16 residues long.

The chain employs TRBV20-1 and TRBJ2-3; D remains ambiguous. The CDR3 is 13 amino acids. Germline V CDR1 and CDR2: DFQATT, SNEGSKA (reference sequence). The V end lost 7 bases, the J end lost 2 bases, and 13 bases lay between the germline ends. CDR3 residues: CSGESTFTDTQYF. DNA for the CDR3: TGCAGTGGCGAGAGCACCTTCACAGATACGCAGTATTTT.